The TCR beta chain under discussion was sequenced for a study of memory CD4+ T cells and cytomegalovirus serostatus. On the study more broadly: Donors were healthy Belgian adults, 10 or so CMV seropositive and 20 to 30 seronegative. Study-level results: Median bootstrapped AUC for CMV status was roughly 0.95 originally, around 0.91 US-trained. CD4+ memory repertoires contained about 40% of the roughly 150 reported CMV TCRbeta sequences.

A remark on this clone: Its specificity is unknown.

CDR1 is SGHTA, CDR2 FQGNSA, per germline. Trimming took 4 bases from V and 1 from J; bases not matched to a gene: 3. This CDR3 is built from 15 residues. Profiled with immunoSEQ multiplex PCR; TCRdb holds only in-frame clones, not every one. The sample holds over 65,000 clones, about 73% seen once. Single viable CD3+CD4+CD8-CD45RO+ cells were sorted as the memory CD4+ T cells. The clonotype was recovered from an adult in good health and CMV-seropositive. J is TRBJ2-1 and V is TRBV7-2, with TRBD2 matching over 8 bases. Sequenced material: memory CD4+ T cells from blood. The CDR3 region is CASSSTSGSYNEQFF. CDR3 bases: TGTGCCAGCAGCTCCACTAGCGGTTCCTACAATGAGCAGTTCTTC.